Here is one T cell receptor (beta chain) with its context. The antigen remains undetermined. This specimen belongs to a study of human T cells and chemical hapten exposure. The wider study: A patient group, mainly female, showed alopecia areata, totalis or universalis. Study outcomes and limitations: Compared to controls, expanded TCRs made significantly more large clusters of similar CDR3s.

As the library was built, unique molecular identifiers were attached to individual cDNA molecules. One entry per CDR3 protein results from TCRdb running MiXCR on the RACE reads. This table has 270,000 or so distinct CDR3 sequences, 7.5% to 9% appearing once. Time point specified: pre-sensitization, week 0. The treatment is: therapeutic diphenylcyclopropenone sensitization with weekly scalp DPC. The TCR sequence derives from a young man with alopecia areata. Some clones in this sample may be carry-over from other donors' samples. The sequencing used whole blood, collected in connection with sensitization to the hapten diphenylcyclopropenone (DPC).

CDR3 coding DNA: TGTGCCAGCAGTAGGCAGGGGTTAACTAATGAAAAACTGTTTTTT. Protein product: CASSRQGLTNEKLFF. The chain combines TRBV27 with TRBJ1-4, with a tentative D call TRBD1 (6 bases). V dropped 5 bases and J dropped 1 base, with 11 bases sitting between them. The germline gives CDR1 MNHEY, CDR2 SMNVEV (reference sequence). The CDR3 contains 15 residues.